Presented here are 2 T cell receptor beta chains from one specimen sequenced in a study of Ad26.COV2.S vaccination and SARS-CoV-2 variants. Only in-frame clones appear in the TCRdb table, and some are missing; sequencing was by immunoSEQ multiplex PCR. The sample lists around 370,000 clones; about 91% were seen once. Sequenced here: peripheral blood, sampled after recovery from COVID-19. All receptors come from a human donor who had recovered from COVID-19.

The V call is TRBV4-3, the J call TRBJ1-6; 9 nucleotides match TRBD1. The CDR3 is 15 amino acids. Trimming removed 1 base from V and 7 bases from J; junction bases left unmatched: 2. CDR1 is LGHNA and CDR2 is YSLEER in the germline V gene. The CDR3 reads CASSQVGQGNSPLHF. CDR3 coding DNA: TGCGCCAGCAGCCAAGTGGGACAGGGAAATTCACCCCTCCACTTT.

The V gene is TRBV19, the J gene TRBJ2-3, with no clear D. V dropped 8 bases and J dropped 6 bases, with 18 bases sitting between them. The CDR3 loop spans 14 amino acids. Germline values: CDR1 LNHDA, CDR2 SQIVND (reference sequence). CDR3 in amino acids: CASDGPDRADTQYF. CDR3 DNA: TGTGCCAGTGACGGGCCCGACCGAGCGGATACGCAGTATTTT.